This is a list of T cell receptor beta chains from one sample in a study of Tregs in tolerant kidney transplant recipients. Using immunoSEQ multiplex PCR, the repertoire was profiled, and TCRdb retains in-frame clones only, with some absent. Of over 50,000 clones in the sample, 70% to 90% are singletons; the top ten hold under 2.5%. Sample: Tregs from blood, taken before the transplant. Receptor source: a human donor who received a combined kidney and bone marrow transplant. Both conserved end residues are part of each CDR3. D genes are given only for firm matches. Where a row states a size, it is once, few, many or the class of an expanded clone; other rows omit it.

TRBJ2-3	.	TRBV7-9	.	TGTGCCAGCAGCCCGCGTAGTAACACAGATACGCAGTATTTT	CASSPRSNTDTQYF
TRBJ2-2	.	TRBV10-3	few	TGTGCCATCAGGGGGACGAACACCGGGGAGCTGTTTTTT	CAIRGTNTGELFF
TRBJ2-7	.	TRBV5-1	.	TGCGCCAGCAGCTTGACCCCCTTACAGGGAGAGAAGTACTTC	CASSLTPLQGEKYF
TRBJ1-5	.	TRBV7-6	.	TGTGCCAGCAGCTTAGTGGGGGGAGGGGAGCCCCAGCATTTT	CASSLVGGGEPQHF
TRBJ1-5	.	TRBV18	once	TGTGCCAGCTCACCTACGGGGGAACAGCCCCAGCATTTT	CASSPTGEQPQHF
TRBJ2-3	.	TRBV7-8	.	TGTGCCAGCAGACTAAGCAGGGGCACAGATACGCAGTATTTT	CASRLSRGTDTQYF
TRBJ1-1	.	TRBV2	few	TGTGCCAGCGGATCCCGGGGAGCGAACACTGAAGCTTTCTTT	CASGSRGANTEAFF
TRBJ1-5	.	TRBV28	.	TGTGCCAGCAGTTCCCTTACCAATCAGCCCCAGCATTTT	CASSSLTNQPQHF
TRBJ1-5	.	TRBV6-5	.	TGTGCCAGCAGTGAAGGGTGGAATCAGCCCCAGCATTTT	CASSEGWNQPQHF
TRBJ1-5	.	TRBV30	.	TGTGCCTGGAGTGTGTCAGTCAATCAGCCCCAGCATTTT	CAWSVSVNQPQHF
TRBJ2-1	.	TRBV6-4	.	TGTGCCAGCAGTGACGGAGGCGCCGATGAGCAGTTCTTC	CASSDGGADEQFF
TRBJ2-1	.	TRBV7-2	.	TGTGCCAGCAGCTTAGGTACCTACAATGAGCAGTTCTTC	CASSLGTYNEQFF
TRBJ2-3	.	TRBV5-5	.	TGTGCCAGCAGCTTGTTAGCCTACACAGATACGCAGTATTTT	CASSLLAYTDTQYF
TRBJ2-3	TRBD2	TRBV5-1	once	TGCGCCAGCAGCTTGGGAATAGCGGGGGCCGTGGGAGATACGCAGTATTTT	CASSLGIAGAVGDTQYF
TRBJ2-7	TRBD1	TRBV6-6	.	TGTGCCAGCAGTTACTCAGGACAGGGCTACGAGCAGTACTTC	CASSYSGQGYEQYF
TRBJ2-1	.	TRBV27	.	TGTGCCAGCAGTTTATCGAGGAACACCAATGAGCAGTTCTTC	CASSLSRNTNEQFF
TRBJ2-2	TRBD1	TRBV5-1	.	TGCGCCAGCAGCTTTACAGGGGTTGGCGGGGAGCTGTTTTTT	CASSFTGVGGELFF
TRBJ2-2	.	TRBV10-2	.	TGCGCCAGCAGGCCGGGACACGGTCCTACCGGGGAGCTGTTTTTT	CASRPGHGPTGELFF
TRBJ1-4	TRBD1	TRBV27	.	TGTGCCAGCAGTTTAGACAGGGACGGGAATGAAAAACTGTTTTTT	CASSLDRDGNEKLFF
TRBJ2-3	.	TRBV19	.	TGTGCCAGCCAAAAGGGTCGCCCTACAGGGACCCGCACAGATACGCAGTATTTT	CASQKGRPTGTRTDTQYF